These 10 T cell receptor beta chains originate from one sample sequenced in a study of blood T cell repertoires in COVID-19. Profiled with immunoSEQ multiplex PCR; TCRdb holds only in-frame clones, not every one. The table includes under 30,000 clones, 89% detected once. The sequenced material came from peripheral blood. The origin of the receptors is a human donor in a cohort sampled during active COVID-19.

This clone was recorded only once. The gene calls are TRBV4-2 and TRBJ1-6; D ambiguous. Germline loops: CDR1 LGHNA, CDR2 YNFKEQ. The CDR3 totals 13 residues. The ends were cut back, 0 bases at V and 10 bases at J, with 7 bases in the middle. This CDR3 reads CASSQDRRSPLHF. The CDR3 nucleotides are TGTGCCAGCAGCCAAGATCGGAGATCACCCCTCCACTTT.

This clone occurred once. This chain connects TRBV27 to TRBJ1-2; tentatively, D is TRBD1 (5 bases). From germline, CDR1 is MNHEY and CDR2 SMNVEV (reference sequence). Trimming removed 5 bases from V and 3 bases from J, with 13 bases in between. This CDR3 spans 14 amino acids. CDR3 DNA: TGTGCCAGCAGTCCCCAAGGGGTTCACTATGGCTACACCTTC. This encodes CASSPQGVHYGYTF.

V is TRBV6-5 and J is TRBJ1-2, with 7 bases matching TRBD1. Germline CDR1 and CDR2: MNHEY and SVGAGI. The CDR3 contains 14 residues. The V gene end was trimmed by 2 bases and the J gene end by 2 bases; junction bases not matched to a gene: 2. Here the CDR3 DNA reads TGTGCCAGCAGTTACGGGACAGCAAACTATGGCTACACCTTC. Its translation: CASSYGTANYGYTF.

The V call is TRBV7-8, the J call TRBJ1-1; no clear D gene. This CDR3 region has 11 residues. V shed 8 bases and J shed 1 base, with 5 bases lying between them. CDR1 and CDR2 from the germline V gene are SGHVS and FQNEAQ. This CDR3 reads CASLANTEAFF. In nucleotides, the CDR3 is TGTGCCAGCTTAGCGAACACTGAAGCTTTCTTT.

V gene TRBV19 combines with J gene TRBJ1-1, with TRBD1 matching over 7 bases. The CDR3 has 14 residues. Germline V gene sequence: CDR1 LNHDA, CDR2 SQIVND (reference sequence). The junction had 2 bases not matched to a gene; V was cut back by 3 bases and J by 1 base. The CDR3 sequence: CASSIQGENTEAFF. The CDR3 nucleotides are TGTGCCAGTAGTATTCAGGGGGAGAACACTGAAGCTTTCTTT. The entire variable domain, with the rest obtained from reference TRBV19 and TRBJ1-1, is as follows: DGGITQSPKYLFRKEGQNVTLSCEQNLNHDAMYWYRQDPGQGLRLIYYSQIVNDFQKGDIAEGYSVSREKKESFPLTVTSAQKNPTAFYLCASSIQGENTEAFFGQGTRLTVV.

This chain links TRBV29-1 with TRBJ1-1, with 7 bases fitting TRBD1. Germline CDR1 is SQVTM and CDR2 is ANQGSEA. The J segment lost 1 base and the V segment lost 6 bases, leaving 5 bases of the junction unmatched. The CDR3 runs 13 residues. The CDR3 sequence is CSVRTGENTEAFF. CDR3 sequence (DNA): TGCAGCGTGCGGACAGGAGAGAACACTGAAGCTTTCTTT.

V and J are TRBV2 and TRBJ2-7, with TRBD2 identical over 14 bases. The CDR3 has 15 amino acids. V lost 7 bases, J lost 4 bases, and 6 bases stayed unmatched. The germline V gene has CDR1 SNHLY and CDR2 FYNNEI. The CDR3 DNA reads TGTGCCAGCAATGGGGGACTAGCGGGAGCTTACGAGCAGTACTTC. It is translated as CASNGGLAGAYEQYF.

This clone came up once. A read error may produce the germline difference seen at one junction end. The chain recombines TRBV30 with TRBJ2-1; 7 nucleotides agree with TRBD1. The CDR3 is 14 amino acids. The germline V gene has CDR1 GTSNPN and CDR2 SVGIG (reference sequence). CDR3 sequence reads: CAWRRQGSDNQQFF. CDR3 sequence (DNA): TGTGCCTGGAGGAGACAGGGATCGGACAATCAGCAGTTCTTC.

The chain joins TRBV5-1 to TRBJ1-4, with 7 bases identical to TRBD1. CDR1 SGHRS and CDR2 YFSETQ come from the germline V gene. V trimming: 4 bases; J trimming: 7 bases; junction bases outside the gene matches: 7. The CDR3 is made up of 14 amino acids. CDR3 coding DNA: TGCGCCAGCAGCCGAACAGGGGTGGGTGAAAAACTGTTTTTT. It is translated as CASSRTGVGEKLFF.

V is TRBV5-4 and J is TRBJ2-1, with 8 nucleotides matching TRBD2. The CDR3 runs 15 residues. V was pared by 3 bases and J by 9 bases, with 11 bases of the junction left unmatched. The germline gives CDR1 SGHNT, CDR2 YYREEE (reference sequence). Here the CDR3 reads CASSWAAGGRGEQFF. The CDR3 DNA sequence: TGTGCCAGCAGCTGGGCTGCGGGAGGCCGTGGTGAGCAGTTCTTC.